The 21 T cell receptor beta chains given below trace back to one sample, sequenced in a study of graft-versus-host responses after intestinal transplantation. These TCRs are of unknown antigen specificity. Measured with immunoSEQ multiplex PCR; TCRdb has only the in-frame clones, and not every one. The sample lists more than 95,000 clones, about nine tenths occurring once. The starting material was unstimulated CD4+ T cells sorted from spleen or lymph node cells, obtained before intestinal transplant. The receptor source for this set is a human donor who received an intestinal transplant.

The rearrangement uses TRBV7-2 and TRBJ1-5; possibly TRBD1 for D (5 bases). The CDR3 runs to 18 residues. The germline V and J ends were trimmed by 1 base and 0 bases, with 16 bases remaining between them. The germline V gene has CDR1 SGHTA and CDR2 FQGNSA. DNA for the CDR3: TGTGCCAGCAGCTTAGGTTATGGGGACTTCAATAGCAATCAGCCCCAGCATTTT. Protein product: CASSLGYGDFNSNQPQHF.

V is TRBV10-3 and J is TRBJ1-1, with D unresolved. Deletions cut 2 bases from V and 4 bases from J, with 8 bases between. The length of the CDR3 is 13 residues. The germline V gene has CDR1 ENHRY and CDR2 SYGVKD. The CDR3 protein is CAISEAEFTEAFF. The CDR3 DNA reads as TGTGCCATCAGTGAGGCGGAATTCACTGAAGCTTTCTTT.

The gene calls are TRBV7-2 and TRBJ2-3; 7 bases map to TRBD2. The germline V gene encodes CDR1 SGHTA and CDR2 FQGNSA. The CDR3 is 17 amino acids. Germline trimming cut 2 bases from V and 2 bases from J; bases unmatched to any gene: 10. CDR3 in DNA: TGTGCCAGCAGCTTATGGGTGCGGGGGAGAAACACAGATACGCAGTATTTT. It translates to CASSLWVRGRNTDTQYF.

This rearrangement joins TRBV2 to TRBJ1-4; TRBD1 is a possible D gene (6 bases). V was shortened by 7 bases and J by 12 bases, with 21 bases between the two germline ends. CDR1 and CDR2 from the germline V gene are SNHLY and FYNNEI. The CDR3 totals 14 residues. DNA of the CDR3: TGTGCCAGCAAGGTCAACAGGGACGGAAGACAACTGTTTTTT. It translates to CASKVNRDGRQLFF.

This chain connects TRBV11-2 to TRBJ2-7, with 13 positions matching TRBD2. CDR1 and CDR2 (germline): SGHAT, FQNNGV. J was trimmed by 2 bases and V by 3 bases; bases with no gene match: 4. This CDR3 is built from 16 residues. The CDR3 DNA sequence: TGTGCCAGCAGCTTGGCCACTAGCGGGGGGGCCTACGAGCAGTACTTC. This sequence encodes CASSLATSGGAYEQYF.

The chain couples TRBV6-5 to TRBJ2-7; 8 bases line up with TRBD2. Germline loops: CDR1 MNHEY, CDR2 SVGAGI. CDR3 length equals 14 residues. V lost 2 bases, J lost 2 bases, and 2 bases stayed unmatched. The CDR3, as DNA: TGTGCCAGCAGTTACGTAGCGGGGACCTACGAGCAGTACTTC. Translating it yields CASSYVAGTYEQYF.

V usage is TRBV30 and J usage is TRBJ2-2; TRBD2 agrees at 9 bases. The CDR3 is 14 amino acids. J gave up 6 bases and V 8 bases, and 10 bases lay outside the gene matches. Germline CDR1 is GTSNPN and CDR2 is SVGIG (reference sequence). CDR3 in amino acids: CAGIAGVLAGELFF. In DNA form, the CDR3 reads TGTGCCGGTATAGCGGGAGTATTGGCCGGGGAGCTGTTTTTT.

For this clone: A junction boundary mismatches the germline segment, possibly from a read error. The chain recombines TRBV6-1 with TRBJ2-1; 7 bases fit TRBD1. In germline, CDR1 is MNHNS, CDR2 SASEGT. The CDR3 has 11 amino acids. This CDR3 reads CASSEAVDRVF. CDR3 nucleotides: TGTGCCAGCAGTGAAGCGGTAGACAGGGTCTTC.

This chain connects TRBV7-2 to TRBJ2-7; 9 bases line up with TRBD1. V lost 5 bases to trimming and J lost 3 bases; unmatched junction nucleotides: 5. The CDR3 loop spans 14 amino acids. CDR1 and CDR2 from the germline V gene are SGHTA and FQGNSA. Here the CDR3 DNA reads TGTGCCAGCAGCCCTTCGGGACAGGGCTACGAGCAGTACTTC. Translation gives CASSPSGQGYEQYF.

J is TRBJ2-1 and V is TRBV7-9; D might be TRBD1 (6 bases). Trimming stripped 5 bases from V and 14 bases from J, with 16 bases between. The CDR3 length is 12 residues. Germline CDR1 is SEHNR and CDR2 is FQNEAQ (reference sequence). CDR3 DNA sequence: TGTGCCAGCAGCCCCAAAGGGGGAGCGGAGTTCTTC. It encodes CASSPKGGAEFF.

The rearrangement joins TRBV10-3 to TRBJ2-5; 9 bases are a match to TRBD1. The CDR3 runs to 13 residues. Trimming removed 8 bases from V and 1 base from J; junction bases left unmatched: 2. CDR1 is ENHRY and CDR2 is SYGVKD in the germline V gene. This chain's CDR3 is CAIGDRAQETQYF. The CDR3 DNA reads TGTGCCATCGGGGACAGGGCCCAAGAGACCCAGTACTTC.

About this clone: One end of the junction fails to match germline, which may point to a read error. The same CDR3 also results from other DNA sequences found in this sample. The CDR3 DNA reads TGTGCCAGTAGTTTGGTCAGGGGATCGTCCTATGAGCAGTACTTC. As protein: CASSLVRGSSYEQYF. The chain links TRBV19 to TRBJ2-7, with D perhaps matching TRBD1 (6 bases). CDR1 LNHDA and CDR2 SQIVND come from the germline V gene (reference sequence). The CDR3 runs 15 residues.

The chain carries TRBV21-1 and TRBJ1-1; TRBD1 is the table's D call, not checked against the DNA. TRBV21-1 counts as a pseudogene. This CDR3 is 15 amino acids long. CDR3 nucleotides: TGTGCCAGCAGCACCGGCGACAGGGGAGGCACTGAAGCTTTCTTT. Translated: CASSTGDRGGTEAFF.

The chain combines TRBV11-2 with TRBJ2-1, with no clear D. V shed 1 base and J shed 7 bases, with 5 bases lying between them. Germline assignment: CDR1 SGHAT and CDR2 FQNNGV. CDR3 length: 12 residues. The CDR3: CASSLVGNEQFF. CDR3 coding DNA: TGTGCCAGCAGCTTAGTCGGGAATGAGCAGTTCTTC.

The rearrangement uses TRBV28 and TRBJ2-7, with D possibly matching TRBD2 (5 bases). Per the germline V gene, CDR1 is MDHEN and CDR2 is SYDVKM. This CDR3 has 15 residues. Trimming removed 6 bases from V and 1 base from J, with 16 bases in between. The CDR3 nucleotides are TGTGCCAGCAGCCCACCGTACGGGAATTCCTACGAGCAGTACTTC. It yields the protein CASSPPYGNSYEQYF. Variable domain in full (rest from reference TRBV28 and TRBJ2-7): DVKVTQSSRYLVKRTGEKVFLECVQDMDHENMFWYRQDPGLGLRLIYFSYDVKMKEKGDIPEGYSVSREKKERFSLILESASTNQTSMYLCASSPPYGNSYEQYFGPGTRLTVT.

The chain has TRBV18 and TRBJ2-4; tentative D call: TRBD1 (6 bases). Deletions cut 3 bases from V and 2 bases from J, with 11 bases between. The germline gives CDR1 KGHSH, CDR2 LQKENI. The CDR3 is 15 amino acids. The CDR3: CASSPAGTPKNIQYF. The CDR3 DNA sequence: TGTGCCAGCTCACCCGCCGGGACACCCAAAAACATTCAGTACTTC.

The chain's CDR3 is CATSRDGLVRETQYF. CDR3 sequence (DNA): TGTGCCACCAGCAGAGACGGACTAGTCAGGGAGACCCAGTACTTC. This rearrangement joins TRBV15 to TRBJ2-5, with TRBD2 matching over 7 bases. The trim removed 0 bases at V and 5 bases at J, leaving 6 bases unmatched. CDR1 LNHNV and CDR2 YYDKDF come from the germline V gene (reference sequence). The CDR3 has 15 amino acids.

A few counts support this clone. V is TRBV18 and J is TRBJ1-2, with D possibly TRBD1 on 6 matching bases. The germline V gene encodes CDR1 KGHSH and CDR2 LQKENI. This CDR3 has 17 residues. Trimming removed 1 base from V and 0 bases from J, with 15 bases in between. The CDR3 DNA reads TGTGCCAGCTCACCACTCCGCCTGGACAGCCCTAACTATGGCTACACCTTC. Its protein is CASSPLRLDSPNYGYTF.

The chain carries TRBV19 and TRBJ1-5, with 8 positions matching TRBD1. CDR1 and CDR2 from the germline V gene are LNHDA and SQIVND (reference sequence). V lost 5 bases and J lost 3; bases outside the gene matches: 3. The CDR3 contains 14 residues. The CDR3 region is CASSLTGDNQPQHF. The CDR3 nucleotides are TGTGCCAGTAGTCTGACAGGGGACAATCAGCCCCAGCATTTT.

This clone appeared a single time. V is TRBV7-9 and J is TRBJ2-7, with D hard to call. Germline lookup yields CDR1 SEHNR and CDR2 FQNEAQ (reference sequence). The length of the CDR3 is 12 residues. Deletions cut 1 base from V and 4 bases from J, with 5 bases between. CDR3 region: CASSLVSYEQYF. The CDR3 DNA reads as TGTGCCAGCAGCTTAGTGTCGTACGAGCAGTACTTC.

V is TRBV2 and J is TRBJ1-4; tentative D call: TRBD1 (6 bases). This CDR3 is 15 amino acids long. Deletions cut 5 bases from V and 5 bases from J, with 15 bases between. The germline V gene has CDR1 SNHLY and CDR2 FYNNEI. As DNA, the CDR3 is TGTGCCAGCAGTTACCGGACAGCCTACAATGAAAAACTGTTTTTT. Translating gives CASSYRTAYNEKLFF.